The sequence of this TCR beta chain was determined in a study of blood T cell repertoires in COVID-19. V was shortened by 3 bases and J by 2 bases, with 13 bases between the two germline ends. This CDR3 region has 14 residues. In germline, CDR1 is DFQATT, CDR2 SNEGSKA (reference sequence). The repertoire was sequenced with immunoSEQ multiplex PCR; TCRdb's copy has only in-frame clones and lacks some. The sample contains about 300,000 clones, roughly 89% of which appear only once. Sequencing was done on a sample of PBMCs or T cells enriched from blood (not recorded which). The TCR comes from a woman aged 40 to 50 who had recovered from COVID-19. The chain joins TRBV20-1 to TRBJ1-1; TRBD1 might be the D (6 bases). CDR3 sequence: CSASIPGANTEAFF. The CDR3, as DNA: TGCAGTGCTAGTATACCAGGGGCTAACACTGAAGCTTTCTTT.